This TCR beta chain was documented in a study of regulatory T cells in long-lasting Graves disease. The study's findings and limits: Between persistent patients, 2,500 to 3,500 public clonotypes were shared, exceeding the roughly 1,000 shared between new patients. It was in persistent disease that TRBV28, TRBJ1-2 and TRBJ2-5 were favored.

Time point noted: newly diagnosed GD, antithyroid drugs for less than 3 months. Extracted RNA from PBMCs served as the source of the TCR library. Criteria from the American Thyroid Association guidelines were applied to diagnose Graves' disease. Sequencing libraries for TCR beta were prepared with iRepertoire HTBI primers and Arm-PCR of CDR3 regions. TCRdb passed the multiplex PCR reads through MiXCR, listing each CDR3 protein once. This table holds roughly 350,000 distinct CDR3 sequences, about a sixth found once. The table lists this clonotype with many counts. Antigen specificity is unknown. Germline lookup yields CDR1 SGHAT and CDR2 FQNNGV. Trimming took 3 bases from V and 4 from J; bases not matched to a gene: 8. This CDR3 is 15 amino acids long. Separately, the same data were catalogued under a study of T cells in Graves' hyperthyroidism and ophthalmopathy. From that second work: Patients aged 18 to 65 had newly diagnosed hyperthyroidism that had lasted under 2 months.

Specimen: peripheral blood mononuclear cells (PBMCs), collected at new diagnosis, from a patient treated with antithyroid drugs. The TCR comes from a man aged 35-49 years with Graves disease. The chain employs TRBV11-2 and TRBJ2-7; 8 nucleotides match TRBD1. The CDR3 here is CASSLAGGHRYEQYF. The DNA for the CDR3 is TGTGCCAGCAGCTTGGCAGGGGGCCACCGATACGAGCAGTACTTC.